This T cell receptor (beta chain) was identified during a study of human T cells and chemical hapten exposure. The time point was: pre-sensitization, week 0. Treatment defined: therapeutic diphenylcyclopropenone sensitization with weekly scalp DPC. This CDR3 has 14 residues. TCRdb fed the RACE reads into MiXCR, producing one record per CDR3 protein. This table has approximately 100,000 distinct CDR3 sequences, 12% appearing once. This TCR was sampled from a woman aged 50 to 60 with alopecia areata. Some clones in this sample may be carry-over from other donors' samples. The chain links TRBV21-1 to TRBJ1-5; the table's D call, TRBD1, has no DNA check behind it. TRBV21-1 is recorded as a pseudogene. The specimen was whole blood, collected in connection with sensitization to the hapten diphenylcyclopropenone (DPC). The CDR3 sequence is CASSKWGSNQPQHF. CDR3 nucleotides: TGTGCCAGCAGCAAGTGGGGCTCCAATCAGCCCCAGCATTTT.